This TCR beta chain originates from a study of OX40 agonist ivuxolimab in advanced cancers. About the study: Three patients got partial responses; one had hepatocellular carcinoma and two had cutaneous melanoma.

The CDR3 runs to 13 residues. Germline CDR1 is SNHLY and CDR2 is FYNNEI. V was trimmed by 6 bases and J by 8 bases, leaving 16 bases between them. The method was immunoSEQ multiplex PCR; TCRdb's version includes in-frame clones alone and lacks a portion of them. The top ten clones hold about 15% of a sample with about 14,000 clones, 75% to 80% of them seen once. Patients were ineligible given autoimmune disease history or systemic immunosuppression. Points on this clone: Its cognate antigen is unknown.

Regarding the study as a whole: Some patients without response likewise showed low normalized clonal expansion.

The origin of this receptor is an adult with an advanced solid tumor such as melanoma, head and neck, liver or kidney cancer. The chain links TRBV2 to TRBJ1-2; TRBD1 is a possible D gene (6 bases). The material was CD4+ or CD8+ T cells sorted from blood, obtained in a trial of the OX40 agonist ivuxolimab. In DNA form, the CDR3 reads TGTGCCAGCAGGTACAGGGATAGGGAAGGCTACACCTTC. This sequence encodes CASRYRDREGYTF. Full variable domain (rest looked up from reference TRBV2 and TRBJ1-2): EPEVTQTPSHQVTQMGQEVILRCVPISNHLYFYWYRQILGQKVEFLVSFYNNEISEKSEIFDDQFSVERPDGSNFTLKIRSTKLEDSAMYFCASRYRDREGYTFGSGTRLTVV.